A selection of T cell receptor beta chains follows, all from one sample in a study of blood T cell repertoires in COVID-19. Method: immunoSEQ multiplex PCR; TCRdb's copy keeps in-frame clones and lacks some. The sample consists of around 300,000 clones, approximately 90% of them appearing once. Sequencing used peripheral blood. The origin of the receptors is a woman in her 30s with active or convalescent COVID-19. CDR3s leave out the opening cysteine and the closing phenylalanine or tryptophan. The order of the fields is D gene, J gene, V gene, CDR3 protein. D genes are given only for firm matches.

d_gene: NA; j_gene: TRBJ1-5; v_gene: TRBV5-1; CDR3aa: ASSLDGGDYQPQH
d_gene: NA; j_gene: TRBJ1-6; v_gene: TRBV27; CDR3aa: ASSSSGLLNSPLH
d_gene: NA; j_gene: TRBJ1-2; v_gene: TRBV19; CDR3aa: ASTRRWWGISNYGYT
d_gene: NA; j_gene: TRBJ2-7; v_gene: TRBV5-6; CDR3aa: ASSLGGSGLPHEQY
d_gene: TRBD1; j_gene: TRBJ1-2; v_gene: TRBV2; CDR3aa: ASSSGQGRGYT
d_gene: NA; j_gene: TRBJ1-3; v_gene: TRBV7-6; CDR3aa: ASSSEPRVPGNTIY
d_gene: NA; j_gene: TRBJ1-2; v_gene: TRBV5-4; CDR3aa: ASLDSGYGYT
d_gene: NA; j_gene: TRBJ1-1; v_gene: TRBV7-9; CDR3aa: ASSLSAGYGNTEAF
d_gene: NA; j_gene: TRBJ2-5; v_gene: TRBV7-2; CDR3aa: ASSFKGEETQY
d_gene: NA; j_gene: TRBJ2-7; v_gene: TRBV11-2; CDR3aa: ASSFGLGSYEQY
d_gene: NA; j_gene: TRBJ1-3; v_gene: TRBV6-5; CDR3aa: ASSYSPGRTGNTIY
d_gene: TRBD1; j_gene: TRBJ1-2; v_gene: TRBV7-2; CDR3aa: ASSSGDRDYGYT
d_gene: NA; j_gene: TRBJ2-7; v_gene: TRBV7-9; CDR3aa: ASSLRAYEQY
d_gene: TRBD1; j_gene: TRBJ1-2; v_gene: TRBV30; CDR3aa: AYDRDGIYGYT
d_gene: NA; j_gene: TRBJ2-1; v_gene: TRBV27; CDR3aa: ASSREGDQHNEQF
d_gene: TRBD2; j_gene: TRBJ2-2; v_gene: TRBV7-2; CDR3aa: ASSLEVGLAGRLF
d_gene: TRBD1; j_gene: TRBJ2-7; v_gene: TRBV5-1; CDR3aa: ASSSAGGPYEQY
d_gene: TRBD1; j_gene: TRBJ2-7; v_gene: TRBV5-5; CDR3aa: ASSGGQSASYEQY
d_gene: TRBD1; j_gene: TRBJ2-7; v_gene: TRBV2; CDR3aa: ASRREGANEQY
d_gene: TRBD1; j_gene: TRBJ1-1; v_gene: TRBV5-1; CDR3aa: ASSRTGTGNAEAF
d_gene: NA; j_gene: TRBJ1-3; v_gene: TRBV7-9; CDR3aa: ASSSTEGEISGNTIY
d_gene: NA; j_gene: TRBJ1-1; v_gene: TRBV5-1; CDR3aa: ASSLPGVTEAF
d_gene: TRBD1; j_gene: TRBJ1-6; v_gene: TRBV7-3; CDR3aa: ASRDSNSPLH
d_gene: TRBD1; j_gene: TRBJ1-4; v_gene: TRBV5-1; CDR3aa: ASSLGDSPNEKLF
d_gene: NA; j_gene: TRBJ1-6; v_gene: TRBV2; CDR3aa: ASSPTGLSSYNSPLH
d_gene: TRBD1; j_gene: TRBJ1-2; v_gene: TRBV6-5; CDR3aa: ASSWDRLGSRYGYT
d_gene: TRBD1; j_gene: TRBJ1-1; v_gene: TRBV28; CDR3aa: ASSTRTGTNTEAF
d_gene: TRBD2; j_gene: TRBJ2-3; v_gene: TRBV5-1; CDR3aa: ASSLGRDSGGADTQY
d_gene: NA; j_gene: TRBJ2-5; v_gene: TRBV6-2/TRBV6-3; CDR3aa: ASSYGQLETQY
d_gene: NA; j_gene: TRBJ1-1; v_gene: TRBV30; CDR3aa: AWSAGDLDTEAF
d_gene: NA; j_gene: TRBJ1-1; v_gene: TRBV29-1; CDR3aa: SVERGWDTEAF
d_gene: TRBD1; j_gene: TRBJ1-1; v_gene: TRBV5-1; CDR3aa: ASSWGTGGSLGLGTEAF